This TCR beta chain was profiled in a study of T-cell reconstitution after alpha-beta-depleted transplantation in children. Preparation of the TCRbeta library was carried out with unique molecular identifiers. TCRdb itself ran the PCR reads through MiXCR, one entry per CDR3 protein. The sample lists some 200,000 distinct CDR3 sequences, about a tenth occurring once. This CDR3 comprises 15 residues. Trimming cost V 0 bases and J 3 bases; bases outside gene matches: 7. Germline values: CDR1 DFQATT, CDR2 SNEGSKA (reference sequence). This clonotype was seen only a few times. The sample consisted of PBMCs from the stem cell graft donor, taken from the stem cell graft. The TCR originated in a human donor who donated a stem cell graft to a child with acute lymphoblastic leukemia. This chain links TRBV20-1 with TRBJ2-5; TRBD1 matches at 7 bases. The DNA of the CDR3 is TGCAGTGCTAGAGAAAGGGGGCCTGCAAAAGAGACCCAGTACTTC. As protein: CSARERGPAKETQYF.